The rows below give T cell receptor beta chains drawn from one sample of a study of blood T cell repertoires in COVID-19. The repertoire was sequenced with immunoSEQ multiplex PCR; TCRdb's copy has only in-frame clones and lacks some. The sample holds fewer than 400,000 clones; roughly 85% are singletons and the top ten take about 3.6%. Source material: peripheral blood. These receptor sequences come from a woman aged 18-29 years with acute or convalescent COVID-19. The CDR3 runs from the conserved cysteine through the conserved F or W. A D gene is named only where the DNA matches it firmly. For some rows the clone size is stated as once, few or many, or as a class when expanded; others skip it.

V,D,J,size,CDR3,DNA
TRBV7-2,.,TRBJ2-7,.,CASSFNRALEQYF,TGTGCCAGCAGTTTCAACAGGGCCCTCGAGCAGTACTTC
TRBV6-5,.,TRBJ1-3,.,CASSPDYSGNTIYF,TGTGCCAGCAGTCCTGACTACTCTGGAAACACCATATATTTT
TRBV5-4,TRBD2,TRBJ2-7,few,CASSLVSGSGEQYF,TGTGCCAGCAGCTTGGTTAGCGGGAGCGGCGAGCAGTACTTC
TRBV27,.,TRBJ1-5,few,CASGQGSNQPQHF,TGTGCCAGCGGGCAGGGGAGCAATCAGCCCCAGCATTTT
TRBV13,TRBD1,TRBJ2-7,.,CASSEGQGLFEQYF,TGTGCCAGCAGCGAGGGACAGGGTTTATTCGAGCAGTACTTC
TRBV19,.,TRBJ1-1,.,CASKGGFRGNTEAFF,TGTGCCAGTAAGGGGGGGTTTCGGGGAAACACTGAAGCTTTCTTT
TRBV5-5,TRBD2,TRBJ2-2,once,CASSSRLAGGQSSTGELFF,TGTGCCAGCAGCTCGAGACTAGCGGGGGGTCAGTCGAGCACCGGGGAGCTGTTTTTT
TRBV6-5,.,TRBJ1-2,once,CASSYTREGIGYTF,TGTGCCAGCAGTTATACCAGGGAGGGCATTGGCTACACCTTC
TRBV4-2,.,TRBJ1-1,.,CASSQGRSRNTEAFF,TGTGCCAGCAGCCAAGGGAGGTCCAGGAACACTGAAGCTTTCTTT
TRBV4-2,TRBD1,TRBJ1-5,once,CASSQAQGNQPQHF,TGTGCCAGCAGCCAAGCACAGGGGAATCAGCCCCAGCATTTT
TRBV6-6,.,TRBJ1-1,.,CASSYSTGGDTTFF,TGTGCCAGCAGTTACTCCACCGGGGGGGATACGACTTTCTTT
TRBV24-1,.,TRBJ2-2,.,CATSDSSGYTGELFF,TGTGCCACCAGTGATTCCTCAGGGTACACCGGGGAGCTGTTTTTT
TRBV7-9,.,TRBJ2-7,.,CASSPEGRAYEQYF,TGTGCCAGCAGCCCGGAGGGCAGAGCCTACGAGCAGTACTTC
TRBV6-5,.,TRBJ1-2,.,CASSYSWGDGYTF,TGTGCCAGCAGTTACTCATGGGGGGATGGCTACACCTTC
TRBV2,TRBD2,TRBJ2-2,.,CASRTSGGPTGELFF,TGTGCCAGCAGGACTAGCGGGGGGCCCACCGGGGAGCTGTTTTTT
TRBV7-2,TRBD1,TRBJ1-5,.,CASSSPSGGTQPQHF,TGTGCCAGCAGCTCACCCTCAGGGGGCACTCAGCCCCAGCATTTT
TRBV5-4,.,TRBJ2-7,.,CASSLDRVAAYEQYF,TGTGCCAGCAGCTTGGACAGGGTCGCAGCCTACGAGCAGTACTTC
TRBV7-3,TRBD1,TRBJ2-5,.,CASSLKGDSQETQYF,TGTGCCAGCAGCTTAAAAGGGGACAGCCAAGAGACCCAGTACTTC
TRBV24-1,.,TRBJ1-5,.,CATSDPTGGGDQPQHF,TGTGCCACCAGTGACCCGACGGGGGGCGGGGATCAGCCCCAGCATTTT
TRBV11-2,.,TRBJ1-4,.,CASSLFETATFEKLFF,TGTGCCAGCAGCTTATTCGAGACAGCCACCTTTGAAAAACTGTTTTTT
TRBV7-3,.,TRBJ2-2,.,CASSLIGGRELFF,TGTGCCAGCAGCTTAATAGGGGGTCGGGAGCTGTTTTTT
TRBV19,TRBD1,TRBJ1-6,.,CASRWTGNNSPLHF,TGTGCCAGTAGATGGACAGGGAATAATTCACCCCTCCACTTT